This TCR beta chain comes out of a study of identical twins. CDR3 length: 13 residues. Germline lookup yields CDR1 DFQATT and CDR2 SNEGSKA (reference sequence). V lost 7 bases and J lost 9; bases outside the gene matches: 10. Healthy Caucasians alone served as donors. This clonotype was seen repeatedly, ten times or more. Its antigen is undetermined. General study results and limits: The models gave estimates that fell short of the out-of-frame TCR alpha sharing seen in monozygotic twins.

Template switching supplied a universal primer site; unique molecular identifiers were carried on the cDNA. TCRdb reprocessed the 5' RACE reads via MiXCR and lists one record per CDR3 protein. The sample has approximately 220,000 distinct CDR3 sequences, 6% to 8.5% seen once. These same records also appear under a second study, on yellow fever vaccine responses in identical twins.

The V and J genes are TRBV20-1 and TRBJ2-1, with 9 bases fitting TRBD1. The sequence came from a woman under 30 in good health. The sequencing input was CD8+ T cells sorted from blood. CDR3 nucleotides: TGCAGTGTCATAATTGGACAGGGGCTTGAGCAGTTCTTC. Its translation: CSVIIGQGLEQFF.